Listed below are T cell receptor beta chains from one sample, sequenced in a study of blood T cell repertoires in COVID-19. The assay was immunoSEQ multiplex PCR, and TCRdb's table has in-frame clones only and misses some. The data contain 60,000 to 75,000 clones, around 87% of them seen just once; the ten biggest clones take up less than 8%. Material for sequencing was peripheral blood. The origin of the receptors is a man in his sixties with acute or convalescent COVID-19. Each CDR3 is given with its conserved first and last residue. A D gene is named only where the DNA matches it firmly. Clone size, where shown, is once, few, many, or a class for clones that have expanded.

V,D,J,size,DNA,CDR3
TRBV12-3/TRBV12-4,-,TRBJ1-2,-,TGTGCCAGCAGGGGACAAGTGGACGGCTACACCTTC,CASRGQVDGYTF
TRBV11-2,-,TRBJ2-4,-,TGTGCCAGCAGCCCCCGACAGGACGGGGCCAAAAACATTCAGTACTTC,CASSPRQDGAKNIQYF
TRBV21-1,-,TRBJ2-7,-,TGTGCCAGCAGCAAAAAAGAGATCTACGAGCAGTACTTC,CASSKKEIYEQYF
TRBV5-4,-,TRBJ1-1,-,TGTGCCAGCAGCTGGGAGGGAGGGGGCACTGAAGCTTTCTTT,CASSWEGGGTEAFF
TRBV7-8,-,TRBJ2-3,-,TGTGCCAGCAGCTTATCCGGTGATACGCAGTATTTT,CASSLSGDTQYF
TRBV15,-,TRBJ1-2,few,TGTGCCACCAGCAGAGTAGGCACCCCCGAGGAAGGCTACACCTTC,CATSRVGTPEEGYTF
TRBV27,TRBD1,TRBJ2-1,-,TGTGCCAGCAGTATTAACAGGGGATCCTACAATGAGCAGTTCTTC,CASSINRGSYNEQFF
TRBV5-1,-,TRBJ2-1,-,TGCGCCAGCAGCTTGGCCGGGGGCAATGAGCAGTTCTTC,CASSLAGGNEQFF
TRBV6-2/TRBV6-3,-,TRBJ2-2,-,TGTGCCAGCAGTTACGTCAGGGGCGCCCCCGGGGAGCTGTTTTTT,CASSYVRGAPGELFF
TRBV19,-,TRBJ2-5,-,TGTGCCAGTAGTTTCCTACCGGGGGTCGGGGAGACCCAGTACTTC,CASSFLPGVGETQYF
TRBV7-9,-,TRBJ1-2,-,TGTGCCAGCAGCTCGAGTATAAGGGGTAATGGCTATGGCTACACCTTC,CASSSSIRGNGYGYTF
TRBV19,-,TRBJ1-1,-,TGTGCCAGTAGTATAGGGGTGGGGGCAGCTGAAGCTTTCTTT,CASSIGVGAAEAFF
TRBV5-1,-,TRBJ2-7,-,TGCGCCAGCAGCTCCGGGACACGCGAGCAGTACTTC,CASSSGTREQYF
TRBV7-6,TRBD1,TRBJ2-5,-,TGTGCCAGCAGCTCCCCTTATTCTCCTTCCAGGGGGGAGACCCAGTACTTC,CASSSPYSPSRGETQYF
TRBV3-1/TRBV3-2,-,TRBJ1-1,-,TGTGCCAGCAGCCAACCCCTCTACGGGGTTCTTACTGAAGCTTTCTTT,CASSQPLYGVLTEAFF
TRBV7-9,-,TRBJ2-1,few,TGTGCCAGCAGCTTAGGGGCCAATGAGCAGTTCTTC,CASSLGANEQFF
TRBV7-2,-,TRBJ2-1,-,TGTGCCAGCAGCTTACCCGCAGGGAATGAGCAGTTCTTC,CASSLPAGNEQFF
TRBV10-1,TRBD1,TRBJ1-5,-,TGCGCCAGCAGTGGGGGGACAGGGGCGAGGAGCAATCAGCCCCAGCATTTT,CASSGGTGARSNQPQHF
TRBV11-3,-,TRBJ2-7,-,TGTGCCAGCAGCTCCCAGGACTCCTACGAGCAGTACTTC,CASSSQDSYEQYF
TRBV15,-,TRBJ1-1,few,TGTGCCACCAGCCGCGGTTTGAACACTGAAGCTTTCTTT,CATSRGLNTEAFF
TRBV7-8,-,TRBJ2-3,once,TGTGCCAGCAGCTCCCAGGGTGGGCTAGATACGCAGTATTTT,CASSSQGGLDTQYF
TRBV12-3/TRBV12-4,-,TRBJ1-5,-,TGTGCCAGCAGCCCTACAGGGAATCAGCCCCAGCATTTT,CASSPTGNQPQHF
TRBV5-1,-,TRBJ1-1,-,TGCGCCAGCAGCTTGTCAGTTAACACTGAAGCTTTCTTT,CASSLSVNTEAFF
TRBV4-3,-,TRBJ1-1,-,TGCGCCAGCAGCCAAGCAGAGGGTACTGAAGCTTTCTTT,CASSQAEGTEAFF
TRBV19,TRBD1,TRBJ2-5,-,TGTGCCAGTAGTACATCGGGACAGAGGGAGACCCAGTACTTC,CASSTSGQRETQYF
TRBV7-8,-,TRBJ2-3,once,TGTGCCAGCAGGCGAATTGGGACTCCCGCCACAGATACGCAGTATTTT,CASRRIGTPATDTQYF
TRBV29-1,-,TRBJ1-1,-,TGCAGCCTTGGACGCCAAGCCGGGGAGGCTTTCTTT,CSLGRQAGEAFF
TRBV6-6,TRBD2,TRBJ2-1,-,TGTGCCAGCAGCGTGACTAGCGGGGGGAGCAATGAGCAGTTCTTC,CASSVTSGGSNEQFF
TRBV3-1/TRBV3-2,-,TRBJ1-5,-,TGTGCCAGCAGCCAGGCAGGATGGGGCAATCAGCCCCAGCATTTT,CASSQAGWGNQPQHF
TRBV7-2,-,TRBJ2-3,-,TGTGCCAGCACCCCCTCCGCGAGCGCAGATACGCAGTATTTT,CASTPSASADTQYF
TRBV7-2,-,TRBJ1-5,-,TGTGCCAGCAGCTTAGAAAGGGGTCAGCCCCAGCATTTT,CASSLERGQPQHF
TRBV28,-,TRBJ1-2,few,TGTGCCAGCAGTTTTGGCAACCCTAACTATGGCTACACCTTC,CASSFGNPNYGYTF
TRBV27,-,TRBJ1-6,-,TGTGCCAGCAGTCAGGGTCTGGGATCACCCCTCCACTTT,CASSQGLGSPLHF
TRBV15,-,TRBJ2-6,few,TGTGCCACCAGCAGAGATCGGGGGTTTTCTGGGGCCAACGTCCTGACTTTC,CATSRDRGFSGANVLTF
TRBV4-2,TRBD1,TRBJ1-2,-,TGTGCCAGCAGCCAAGATGGACAGGCTGGCACCTTC,CASSQDGQAGTF
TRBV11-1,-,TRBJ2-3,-,TGTGCCAGCGCCGCCTTTGGGCCGAGCACAGATACGCAGTATTTT,CASAAFGPSTDTQYF